The entry that follows covers one TCR beta chain sequence. What it binds is not known. These data come from a study of T cell responses to AZD1222 COVID-19 vaccine. CDR1 is MNHEY and CDR2 is SVGAGI in the germline V gene. This CDR3 region has 16 residues. The ends were cut back, 4 bases at V and 0 bases at J, with 12 bases in the middle. Findings of the study overall: Elevations in Spike-specific TCR breadth and depth followed administration of two AZD1222 doses. Nearly half of spike-specific TCRs reportedly target variant regions that are unmutated in the B.1.351 and B.1.1.7 variants. Just a handful of AZD1222 recipients were seropositive at baseline. Clonal diversity was possibly underestimated; the donors were predominantly white British and more often female.

Sequencing used immunoSEQ multiplex PCR; TCRdb keeps in-frame clones, though not all of them. This sample has some 150,000 clones, with 90% found just once. The sequence came from an adult in good health. The J gene is TRBJ2-2, the V gene TRBV6-5; possibly TRBD1 or TRBD2 for D (5 bases each). The source was peripheral blood, collected on day 0 of AZD1222 vaccination. The CDR3 loop reads CASSSTGTANTGELFF. For the CDR3, the DNA is TGTGCCAGCAGTTCGACCGGGACCGCGAACACCGGGGAGCTGTTTTTT.